These 2 T cell receptor beta chains were sequenced from one sample in a study of cytomegalovirus exposure and HLA in healthy donors. The primer mix had 60 Vbeta and 13 Jbeta primers. Sequencing was performed with immunoSEQ multiplex PCR; in TCRdb, only in-frame clones are kept and a portion is missing. The sample has approximately 170,000 clones, over 80% seen once. Sequencing input: PBMCs. The receptors were sampled from a male donor in good health and CMV-seronegative.

The chain has TRBV15 and TRBJ2-7, with 9 bases matching TRBD1. CDR3 length equals 15 residues. Germline loops: CDR1 LNHNV, CDR2 YYDKDF (reference sequence). The V and J ends lost 4 bases and 5 bases, in that order; junction bases with no gene match: 9. The DNA for the CDR3 is TGTGCCACCAGCACCGGGACAGGGTTTGAACACGAGCAGTACTTC. This gives the protein CATSTGTGFEHEQYF.

V usage is TRBV18 and J usage is TRBJ2-2; D unresolved. The germline V and J ends were trimmed by 4 bases and 3 bases, with 3 bases remaining between them. The CDR3 is 12 amino acids. CDR1 KGHSH and CDR2 LQKENI come from the germline V gene. Written as DNA, the CDR3 is TGTGCCAGCTCACTAGACACCGGGGAGCTGTTTTTT. This gives the protein CASSLDTGELFF.